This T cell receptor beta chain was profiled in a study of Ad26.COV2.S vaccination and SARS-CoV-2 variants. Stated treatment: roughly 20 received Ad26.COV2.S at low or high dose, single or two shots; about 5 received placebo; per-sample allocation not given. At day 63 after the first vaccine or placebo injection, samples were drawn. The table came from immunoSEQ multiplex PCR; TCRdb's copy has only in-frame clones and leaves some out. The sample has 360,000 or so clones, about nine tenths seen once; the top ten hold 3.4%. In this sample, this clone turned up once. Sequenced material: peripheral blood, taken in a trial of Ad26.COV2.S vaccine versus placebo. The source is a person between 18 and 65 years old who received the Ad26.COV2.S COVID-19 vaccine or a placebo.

DNA of the CDR3: TGTGCCAGCAGCTTGCGGGGGTCGTACCAAGAGACCCAGTACTTC. Translated: CASSLRGSYQETQYF. The genes are TRBV7-2 and TRBJ2-5; 7 bases align to TRBD2. The CDR3 has 15 residues. Germline lookup yields CDR1 SGHTA and CDR2 FQGNSA. Trimming removed 3 bases from V and 0 bases from J; junction bases left unmatched: 4.